The 9 T cell receptor beta chains presented below share a single source sample, sequenced in a study of cytomegalovirus exposure and HLA in healthy donors. Clones were read by immunoSEQ multiplex PCR, and TCRdb kept only the in-frame ones, dropping some. This table has approximately 100,000 clones, around 85% appearing once. The material sequenced was PBMCs. The receptors stem from a woman in her thirties in good health and CMV-seronegative.

This clone showed up just once. The chain combines TRBV25-1 with TRBJ2-1, with 13 bases identical to TRBD2. With V trimmed by 3 bases and J by 9 bases, 11 bases remained unmatched. Germline V gives CDR1 MGHDK, CDR2 SYGVNS. The CDR3 length is 17 residues. The CDR3 protein is CASSDFTSGRASIEQFF. The CDR3 nucleotides read TGTGCCAGCAGTGATTTCACTAGCGGGAGGGCCTCAATTGAGCAGTTCTTC.

CDR3 in amino acids: CASSFGGYETQYF. DNA of the CDR3: TGCGCCAGCAGCTTTGGGGGGTATGAGACCCAGTACTTC. The V call is TRBV5-1, the J call TRBJ2-5; a weak D match, TRBD2 (6 bases). Per the germline V gene, CDR1 is SGHRS and CDR2 is YFSETQ. The CDR3 runs to 13 residues. V lost 2 bases, J lost 5 bases, and 10 bases lay in between.

The chain joins TRBV4-1 to TRBJ2-3; possible D gene TRBD1, 6 bases. Trimming cost V 0 bases and J 5 bases, with 12 bases left between them. The CDR3 extends over 15 amino acids. Germline V gene sequence: CDR1 MGHRA, CDR2 YSYEKL. CDR3 amino acids: CASSQDPTGRDTQYF. CDR3 in DNA: TGCGCCAGCAGCCAAGATCCGACAGGCAGAGATACGCAGTATTTT.

CDR3 protein: CASSEAGTGTYYEQYF. The DNA of the CDR3 is TGTGCCAGCAGTGAAGCTGGGACAGGGACGTACTACGAGCAGTACTTC. V gene TRBV6-1 combines with J gene TRBJ2-7, with 9 bases matching TRBD1. The ends lost 0 bases at V and 3 bases at J; junction bases unmatched: 6. CDR3 size: 16 residues. Germline assignment: CDR1 MNHNS and CDR2 SASEGT.

CDR3 bases: TGTGCCAGCAGTGAATCCCAGGGGCGGCAAGAGACCCAGTACTTC. Translating it yields CASSESQGRQETQYF. The V gene is TRBV6-1, the J gene TRBJ2-5; TRBD1 might be the D (6 bases). Germline values: CDR1 MNHNS, CDR2 SASEGT. The CDR3 extends over 15 amino acids. With 2 bases removed from V and 2 bases from J, the gap between germline ends came to 12 bases.

CDR3 nucleotides: TGCGCCAGCAGCTTGGCTGCGATGATCGGGACAGATACGCAGTATTTT. Its protein product is CASSLAAMIGTDTQYF. The chain is built from TRBV5-1 and TRBJ2-3; D is uncertain. The germline gives CDR1 SGHRS, CDR2 YFSETQ. This CDR3 region has 16 residues. Deletions cut 0 bases from V and 3 bases from J, with 14 bases between.

This rearrangement joins TRBV5-1 to TRBJ2-1; D ambiguous. V gave up 1 base and J gave up 5 bases, with 7 bases separating them. Germline values: CDR1 SGHRS, CDR2 YFSETQ. The CDR3 is made up of 13 amino acids. CDR3 residues: CASSLMPDNEQFF. CDR3 in DNA: TGCGCCAGCAGCTTGATGCCAGACAATGAGCAGTTCTTC.

V and J are TRBV28 and TRBJ2-5; maybe TRBD2 (6 bases). The V end was cut by 8 bases, the J end by 1 base, with 20 bases between. The CDR3 length is 16 residues. CDR1 and CDR2 (germline): MDHEN, SYDVKM. As DNA, the CDR3 is TGTGCCAGCTGGGCACGAACATCGCGGGGCCAAGAGACCCAGTACTTC. Residues: CASWARTSRGQETQYF.

The chain carries TRBV5-1 and TRBJ2-6; 15 positions match TRBD2. The CDR3 runs to 21 residues. Germline CDR1 reads SGHRS; CDR2 reads YFSETQ. V was clipped by 2 bases and J by 0 bases; unmatched bases: 9. CDR3 residues: CASSFAGLAGGSASGANVLTF. CDR3 bases: TGCGCCAGCAGCTTTGCGGGACTAGCGGGGGGCTCTGCCTCTGGGGCCAACGTCCTGACTTTC. The full variable domain, completed using reference TRBV5-1 and TRBJ2-6, is KAGVTQTPRYLIKTRGQQVTLSCSPISGHRSVSWYQQTPGQGLQFLFEYFSETQRNKGNFPGRFSGRQFSNSRSEMNVSTLELGDSALYLCASSFAGLAGGSASGANVLTFGAGSRLTVL.